This T cell receptor beta chain was identified in a study of T-cell memory formation after mild COVID-19. Study results and limitations: Researchers found some responding clones in pre-infection memory, a sign that cross-reactive memory joined.

This clonotype was detected only a few times. Its antigen is not known. V shed 7 bases, J shed 5 bases, and the junction held 7 bases outside the gene matches. The CDR3 totals 12 residues. CDR1 is DFQATT, CDR2 SNEGSKA, per germline (reference sequence). 5'RACE primed at constant segments yielded TCR alpha and TCR beta cDNA libraries bearing sample barcodes and UMIs. TCRdb reprocessed the 5' RACE reads via MiXCR and lists one record per CDR3 protein. This table has around 440,000 distinct CDR3 sequences, approximately 18% appearing once. This sequence originates from an adult woman who had mild COVID-19 (a few samples of this study predate the infection). Cell type and time point are not known. The chain is built from TRBV20-1 and TRBJ1-2, with TRBD1 matching over 7 bases. Sequencing was carried out using PBMCs or a T cell subset sorted from them (not recorded which). The CDR3 protein is CSDADRHYGYTF. DNA for the CDR3: TGCAGTGACGCGGACAGGCATTATGGCTACACCTTC.